Listed here are 28 T cell receptor beta chains from one sample, sequenced in a study of beta chain features in type 1 diabetes. Expressed TCRB transcripts got sequenced, as all isolated RNA was reverse transcribed. The method was immunoSEQ multiplex PCR; TCRdb's version includes in-frame clones alone and lacks a portion of them. In the table there are some 270,000 clones, roughly 13% of which are singletons. Sample: naive CD4+ T cells from blood. These receptor sequences come from a middle-aged woman in good health.

V is TRBV5-5 and J is TRBJ2-4, with 9 bases aligning to TRBD1. Germline V CDR1 and CDR2: SGHKS, YYEKEE (reference sequence). The trim removed 4 bases at V and 6 bases at J, leaving 11 bases unmatched. CDR3 size: 16 residues. The CDR3, as DNA: TGTGCCAGCAGCCCACATGGTGGGACAGGGAGAAACATTCAGTACTTC. It is translated as CASSPHGGTGRNIQYF.

The chain employs TRBV27 and TRBJ1-6; D uncertain. The CDR3 totals 18 residues. The V gene lost 6 bases and the J gene lost 0 bases, with 18 bases spanning the gap. The germline V gene encodes CDR1 MNHEY and CDR2 SMNVEV (reference sequence). The CDR3 region is CASSPLLGKPSYNSPLHF. CDR3 DNA sequence: TGTGCCAGCAGCCCCCTTCTGGGCAAGCCCTCCTATAATTCACCCCTCCACTTT.

V is TRBV29-1 and J is TRBJ1-2; 11 bases agree with TRBD1. V shed 7 bases and J 8 bases; nucleotides not matched to a gene: 9. The germline gives CDR1 SQVTM, CDR2 ANQGSEA. This CDR3 is built from 13 residues. In DNA, the CDR3 is TGCAGCGGCGGGACAGGGGGATTCTTGGGCTACACCTTC. Encoded protein: CSGGTGGFLGYTF.

Only a few counts were recorded for this clone. The chain links TRBV4-3 to TRBJ2-5, with 7 bases fitting TRBD2. The CDR3 spans 16 residues. CDR1 is LGHNA and CDR2 is YSLEER in the germline V gene. After removal of 0 bases from V and 0 bases from J, the junction contained 4 bases not matched to a gene. The CDR3 loop reads CASSQDRLADQETQYF. CDR3 sequence (DNA): TGCGCCAGCAGCCAAGATCGTCTAGCGGACCAAGAGACCCAGTACTTC.

This clone was picked up one time. The genes are TRBV5-1 and TRBJ2-3, with a possible D match to TRBD1 (6 bases). Germline lookup yields CDR1 SGHRS and CDR2 YFSETQ. The CDR3 is 16 residues long. Trimming shortened V by 0 bases and J by 3 bases, and 14 bases separated the two germline ends. The CDR3 DNA is TGCGCCAGCAGCTTGGTGCCAGGGGATGGGACAGATACGCAGTATTTT. Its translation is CASSLVPGDGTDTQYF.

This chain joins TRBV27 and TRBJ1-2, with D perhaps TRBD1 (6 bases). Germline CDR1 reads MNHEY; CDR2 reads SMNVEV (reference sequence). V dropped 2 bases and J dropped 0 bases, with 16 bases sitting between them. The CDR3 consists of 17 residues. The CDR3 spells CASSLLGTRATNYGYTF. The DNA for the CDR3 is TGTGCCAGCAGTTTACTCGGGACACGGGCGACTAACTATGGCTACACCTTC.

This clone was counted a few times. This rearrangement joins TRBV7-6 to TRBJ1-2, with 7 bases fitting TRBD1. CDR1 is SGHVS, CDR2 FNYEAQ, per germline. J lost 3 bases, V lost 1 base, and 5 bases had no gene match. The CDR3 has 15 residues. The CDR3 DNA reads as TGTGCCAGCAGCTTAGAGACAGGGATCCACTATGGCTACACCTTC. It codes for CASSLETGIHYGYTF.

The V gene is TRBV6-5, the J gene TRBJ2-5; possible D gene TRBD2, 7 bases. Germline V CDR1 and CDR2: MNHEY, SVGAGI. The CDR3 is 15 amino acids. The ends were cut back, 7 bases at V and 1 base at J, with 16 bases in the middle. CDR3 sequence (DNA): TGTGCCAGCAAGCAAGAAGGGGGGGGCCAAGAGACCCAGTACTTC. Translation gives CASKQEGGGQETQYF.

This clone showed up just a few times. The chain combines TRBV5-1 with TRBJ1-1, with a weak D call TRBD1 (5 bases). Per the germline V gene, CDR1 is SGHRS and CDR2 is YFSETQ. Trimming took off 3 bases at V and 4 bases at J, with 10 bases between the two ends. The CDR3 extends over 13 amino acids. CDR3 DNA: TGCGCCAGCAGCTCCGGACAAGTCACTGAAGCTTTCTTT. This codes for CASSSGQVTEAFF. Full variable domain (remainder filled in from reference TRBV5-1 and TRBJ1-1): KAGVTQTPRYLIKTRGQQVTLSCSPISGHRSVSWYQQTPGQGLQFLFEYFSETQRNKGNFPGRFSGRQFSNSRSEMNVSTLELGDSALYLCASSSGQVTEAFFGQGTRLTVV.

There are a few counts of this clone. As DNA, the CDR3 is TGTGCTAGTGGTTTGGACGGGCGGGTTGGAGCTTTCTTT. It encodes CASGLDGRVGAFF. This sequence joins TRBV12-5 and TRBJ1-1; D gene unclear. The V end lost 1 base, the J end lost 10 bases, and 13 bases lay between the germline ends. Germline V gene sequence: CDR1 LGHNT, CDR2 FRNRAP. CDR3 size: 13 residues.

The rearrangement links TRBV4-3 to TRBJ1-1; unclear D gene. The CDR3 is 14 residues long. Germline CDR1 and CDR2: LGHNA and YSLEER. V lost 2 bases to trimming and J lost 6 bases, with 13 bases between them. The CDR3 bases are TGCGCCAGCAGCCAAATTGGGCGAAGACCTGAAGCTTTCTTT. As protein: CASSQIGRRPEAFF.

V usage is TRBV5-1 and J usage is TRBJ1-5; TRBD1 is a possible D gene (6 bases). CDR3 length: 17 amino acids. In germline, CDR1 is SGHRS, CDR2 YFSETQ. The V end lost 4 bases, the J end lost 3 bases, and 20 bases lay between the germline ends. CDR3 protein: CASSPGGAHTFNQPQHF. The CDR3 DNA follows: TGCGCCAGCAGCCCGGGGGGGGCTCACACGTTCAATCAGCCCCAGCATTTT.

This clone occurred a few times. The chain is built from TRBV5-1 and TRBJ2-1; tentatively, D is TRBD1 (6 bases). From germline, CDR1 is SGHRS and CDR2 YFSETQ. This CDR3 has 16 residues. V was clipped by 0 bases and J by 0 bases, with 10 bases between them. CDR3 bases: TGCGCCAGCAGCTTGGCCAACAGGGTCTCCTACAATGAGCAGTTCTTC. It encodes CASSLANRVSYNEQFF. The variable domain in full, with the rest retrieved from reference TRBV5-1 and TRBJ2-1, is KAGVTQTPRYLIKTRGQQVTLSCSPISGHRSVSWYQQTPGQGLQFLFEYFSETQRNKGNFPGRFSGRQFSNSRSEMNVSTLELGDSALYLCASSLANRVSYNEQFFGPGTRLTVL.

V usage is TRBV5-4 and J usage is TRBJ2-1; 12 bases align to TRBD2. The CDR3 contains 19 residues. Per germline, CDR1 SGHNT and CDR2 YYREEE (reference sequence). The V and J ends lost 1 base and 0 bases, in that order; junction bases with no gene match: 8. CDR3 DNA sequence: TGTGCCAGCAGCTTGTTTGGCCTAGCGGGGGGGGGCTCCTACAATGAGCAGTTCTTC. Protein: CASSLFGLAGGGSYNEQFF.

This clone was seen a few times. The chain combines TRBV11-1 with TRBJ2-1, with D perhaps matching TRBD1 (6 bases). CDR1 SGHAT and CDR2 FQDESV come from the germline V gene (reference sequence). This CDR3 is built from 14 residues. Trimming cost V 4 bases and J 4 bases, with 11 bases left between them. CDR3 in DNA: TGTGCCAGCAGCTCCCGGACAGATTACAATGAGCAGTTCTTC. Protein sequence: CASSSRTDYNEQFF.

The chain joins TRBV9 to TRBJ2-2; the match to TRBD2 covers 8 bases. From germline, CDR1 is SGDLS and CDR2 YYNGEE. V was clipped by 1 base and J by 6 bases; unmatched bases: 8. The CDR3 is 16 residues long. DNA of the CDR3: TGTGCCAGCAGCGTATACGGGGGGGCCTCACCCGGGGAGCTGTTTTTT. Translating it yields CASSVYGGASPGELFF.

This clone was counted a few times. The V and J genes are TRBV20-1 and TRBJ2-5, with TRBD2 identical over 7 bases. The length of the CDR3 is 11 residues. From germline, CDR1 is DFQATT and CDR2 SNEGSKA (reference sequence). V lost 6 bases, J lost 4 bases, and 2 bases stayed unmatched. CDR3 residues: CSAGRGETQYF. The CDR3 DNA reads TGCAGTGCAGGGAGGGGAGAGACCCAGTACTTC.

The V call is TRBV4-1, the J call TRBJ2-5; a weak D match, TRBD1 (5 bases). The CDR3 length is 15 residues. Deletions cut 0 bases from V and 10 bases from J, with 18 bases between. Germline-derived CDR1 and CDR2 are MGHRA and YSYEKL. The CDR3 sequence: CASSQEAGLKIGQYF. CDR3 DNA: TGCGCCAGCAGCCAAGAGGCAGGGCTAAAGATAGGCCAGTACTTC.

This chain's CDR3 is CASSSGDSYTEAFF. CDR3 in DNA: TGCGCCAGCAGCTCGGGGGACAGTTACACTGAAGCTTTCTTT. The chain combines TRBV5-1 with TRBJ1-1; 7 bases agree with TRBD1. The CDR3 totals 14 residues. The J segment lost 3 bases and the V segment lost 3 bases, leaving 5 bases of the junction unmatched. Germline values: CDR1 SGHRS, CDR2 YFSETQ.

This clone was seen only a few times. The chain employs TRBV10-3 and TRBJ2-2, with 10 positions matching TRBD1. This CDR3 region has 14 residues. V dropped 4 bases and J dropped 7; count of bases not matched to a gene: 3. CDR1 is ENHRY and CDR2 is SYGVKD in the germline V gene. CDR3 amino acids: CAISGRDRGGELFF. In DNA form, the CDR3 reads TGTGCCATCAGTGGCCGGGACAGGGGCGGGGAGCTGTTTTTT.

The chain joins TRBV7-2 to TRBJ1-4; possibly TRBD1 for D (6 bases). Germline loops: CDR1 SGHTA, CDR2 FQGNSA. Trimming took off 4 bases at V and 14 bases at J, with 17 bases between the two ends. This CDR3 spans 13 amino acids. Here the CDR3 reads CASSSPGGRRLFF. The CDR3 DNA follows: TGTGCCAGCAGCTCTCCCGGGGGGCGAAGGCTGTTTTTT. Complete variable domain (other parts from reference TRBV7-2 and TRBJ1-4): GAGVSQSPSNKVTEKGKDVELRCDPISGHTALYWYRQSLGQGLEFLIYFQGNSAPDKSGLPSDRFSAERTGGSVSTLTIQRTQQEDSAVYLCASSSPGGRRLFFGSGTQLSVL.

V is TRBV28 and J is TRBJ2-7; a possible D gene is TRBD2 (5 bases). The CDR3 loop spans 14 amino acids. Trimming stripped 8 bases from V and 4 bases from J, with 18 bases between. The germline gives CDR1 MDHEN, CDR2 SYDVKM. CDR3 in amino acids: CASRPGERRYEQYF. The CDR3 bases are TGTGCCAGCCGCCCTGGGGAAAGGAGGTACGAGCAGTACTTC.

The chain carries TRBV5-1 and TRBJ2-7, with 8 bases matching TRBD2. Germline values: CDR1 SGHRS, CDR2 YFSETQ. V dropped 0 bases and J dropped 7; count of bases not matched to a gene: 3. The CDR3 consists of 13 residues. CDR3 sequence: CASSLERGGEQYF. CDR3 nucleotides: TGCGCCAGCAGCTTGGAACGGGGGGGTGAGCAGTACTTC.

This clone was detected ten times or more. In DNA, the CDR3 is TGTGCCAGCAGTTACGGCTTCTCTGGGGCCAACGTCCTGACTTTC. It codes for CASSYGFSGANVLTF. The V call is TRBV6-5, the J call TRBJ2-6; D remains ambiguous. The CDR3 consists of 15 residues. Trimming removed 2 bases from V and 0 bases from J, with 5 bases in between. Looked up from germline, CDR1 is MNHEY and CDR2 is SVGAGI.

This chain links TRBV19 with TRBJ1-2; tentatively, D is TRBD1 (6 bases). V lost 11 bases to trimming and J lost 2 bases, with 9 bases between them. Germline V gives CDR1 LNHDA, CDR2 SQIVND (reference sequence). This CDR3 spans 11 amino acids. For the CDR3, the DNA is TGTGCCTGTACAGGGAACTATGGCTACACCTTC. Protein: CACTGNYGYTF.

This clone appeared a few times. This chain uses TRBV5-1 with TRBJ2-3; weak D call: TRBD1 (6 bases). CDR1 is SGHRS and CDR2 is YFSETQ in the germline V gene. The V end was cut by 6 bases, the J end by 0 bases, with 11 bases between. The CDR3 is 14 amino acids. CDR3 bases: TGCGCCAGCAACCGACAGGCCAGCACAGATACGCAGTATTTT. It specifies CASNRQASTDTQYF. The variable domain in full, with the rest retrieved from reference TRBV5-1 and TRBJ2-3, is KAGVTQTPRYLIKTRGQQVTLSCSPISGHRSVSWYQQTPGQGLQFLFEYFSETQRNKGNFPGRFSGRQFSNSRSEMNVSTLELGDSALYLCASNRQASTDTQYFGPGTRLTVL.

The V call is TRBV6-5, the J call TRBJ1-1, with 8 bases that match TRBD1. With V trimmed by 7 bases and J by 7 bases, 8 bases remained unmatched. The CDR3 is 13 amino acids. In germline, CDR1 is MNHEY, CDR2 SVGAGI. Here the CDR3 reads CASIRTGWNEAFF. The DNA for the CDR3 is TGTGCCAGCATTCGGACAGGGTGGAATGAAGCTTTCTTT.

This clone has only a few counts. The CDR3 reads CASSSWGETSYNEQFF. For the CDR3, the DNA is TGTGCCAGTAGTTCCTGGGGGGAAACCTCCTACAATGAGCAGTTCTTC. This sequence joins TRBV19 and TRBJ2-1, with D possibly TRBD2 on 6 matching bases. Trimming removed 5 bases at V and 0 bases at J, with 14 bases between. Germline CDR1 is LNHDA and CDR2 is SQIVND (reference sequence). This CDR3 spans 16 amino acids.